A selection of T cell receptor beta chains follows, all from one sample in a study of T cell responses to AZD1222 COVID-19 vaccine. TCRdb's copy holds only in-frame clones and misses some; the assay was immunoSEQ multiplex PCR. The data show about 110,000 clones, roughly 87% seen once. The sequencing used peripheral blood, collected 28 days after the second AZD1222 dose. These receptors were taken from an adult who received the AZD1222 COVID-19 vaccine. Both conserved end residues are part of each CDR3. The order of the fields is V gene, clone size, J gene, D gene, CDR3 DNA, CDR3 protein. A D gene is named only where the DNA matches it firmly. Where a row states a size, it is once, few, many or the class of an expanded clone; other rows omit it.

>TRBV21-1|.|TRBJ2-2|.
TGTGCCAGCAGGAAAGGAATAGACAGGGAGCTGTTTTTT
CASRKGIDRELFF
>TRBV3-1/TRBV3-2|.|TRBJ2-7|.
TGTGCCAGCAGCCAAGAACCCGGACTGTCCTACGAGCAGTACTTC
CASSQEPGLSYEQYF
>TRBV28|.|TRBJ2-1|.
TGTGCCAGCAGGTTACAGGGCTCCTACAATGAGCAGTTCTTC
CASRLQGSYNEQFF
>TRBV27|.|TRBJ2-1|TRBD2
TGTGCCAGCAGTTCTAGCGGGAGTTCCTACAATGAGCAGTTCTTC
CASSSSGSSYNEQFF
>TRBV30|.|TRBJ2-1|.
TGTGCCTGGAGTGTACGCGTAAGCTCCTACAATGAGCAGTTCTTC
CAWSVRVSSYNEQFF
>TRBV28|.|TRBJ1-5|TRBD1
TGTGCCAGCAGTGGGGACAGTCATAGCAATCAGCCCCAGCATTTT
CASSGDSHSNQPQHF
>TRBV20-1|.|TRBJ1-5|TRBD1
TGCAGTGCTGGTGACGATCTCAGTCCTTTTCGGACAGGGAAGGGTCAGCCCCAGCATTTT
CSAGDDLSPFRTGKGQPQHF
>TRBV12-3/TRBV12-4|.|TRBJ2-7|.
TGTGCCAGCAGTTTTCTTTCCAGCTACGAGCAGTACTTC
CASSFLSSYEQYF
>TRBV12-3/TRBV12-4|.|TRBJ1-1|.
TGTGCCAGCAGTTTATGGGATCGAACTGAAGCTTTCTTT
CASSLWDRTEAFF
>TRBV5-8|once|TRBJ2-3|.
TGTGCCAGCAGCTTGGTTTCAGATACGCAGTATTTT
CASSLVSDTQYF
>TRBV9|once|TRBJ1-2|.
TGTGCCAGCAGTGTGGGACAAGTTCCTAACTATGGCTACACCTTC
CASSVGQVPNYGYTF
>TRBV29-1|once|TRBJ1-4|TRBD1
TGCAGCGTTGCACCGGGACAGGCAGCCTCAAAACTGTTTTTT
CSVAPGQAASKLFF
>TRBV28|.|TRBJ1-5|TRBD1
TGTGCCAGCAGTTCAGGGGGGTATAGCAATCAGCCCCAGCATTTT
CASSSGGYSNQPQHF
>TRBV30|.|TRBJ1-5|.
TGTGCCTGGAGTATCCGGAACGATCAGCCCCAGCATTTT
CAWSIRNDQPQHF
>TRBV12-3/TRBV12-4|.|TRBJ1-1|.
TGTGCCAGCAGTAGGACAGCGAACACTGAAGCTTTCTTT
CASSRTANTEAFF
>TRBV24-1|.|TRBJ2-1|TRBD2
TGTGCCACCAGTGACCCGACTAGCGGGAGGGCCAGTGAGCAGTTCTTC
CATSDPTSGRASEQFF
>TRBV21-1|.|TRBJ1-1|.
TGTGCCAGCAGCAAAATACCTGGACAGGGGGCCTGGTGGGGCACTGAAGCTTTCTTT
CASSKIPGQGAWWGTEAFF
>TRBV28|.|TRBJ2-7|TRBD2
TGTGCCAGCAGTAGGATGCGGACTAGCGGGAGGGTCGAGCAGTACTTC
CASSRMRTSGRVEQYF
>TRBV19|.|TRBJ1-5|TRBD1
TGTGCCAGTAGTATAACAGGGGGCGGTAATCAGCCCCAGCATTTT
CASSITGGGNQPQHF
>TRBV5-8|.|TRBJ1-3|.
TGTGCCAGCAGCTTGGGAGGACGGAGCTCTGGAAACACCATATATTTT
CASSLGGRSSGNTIYF
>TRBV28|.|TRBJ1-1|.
TGTGCCAGCAGCATTTCTGGGATGAACACTGAAGCTTTCTTT
CASSISGMNTEAFF
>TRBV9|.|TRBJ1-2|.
TGTGCCAGCAGCGCCTCTCCGGATTTAGAATATGGCTACACCTTC
CASSASPDLEYGYTF
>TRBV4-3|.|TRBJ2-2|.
TGCGCCAGCAGGATGGGGGCCGGGGAGCTGTTTTTT
CASRMGAGELFF
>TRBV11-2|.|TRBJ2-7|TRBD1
TGTGCCAGCAGCTTATCATGGGACAGGGGGTACGAGCAGTACTTC
CASSLSWDRGYEQYF
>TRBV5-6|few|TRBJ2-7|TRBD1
TGTGCCAGCAGCACAATGCAGGGGGCAAGTGGCTACGAGCAGTACTTC
CASSTMQGASGYEQYF
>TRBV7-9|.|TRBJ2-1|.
TGTGCCAGCAGCTTACCGGTAGGCGAGCAGTTCTTC
CASSLPVGEQFF
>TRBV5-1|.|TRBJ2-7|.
TGCGCCAGCAGCTTGGGGGCCGACGAGCAGTACTTC
CASSLGADEQYF
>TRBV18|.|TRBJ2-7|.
TGTGCCAGCTCACGATCGGAAGGAATCTACGAGCAGTACTTC
CASSRSEGIYEQYF
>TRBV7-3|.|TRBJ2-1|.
TGTGCCAGCAGCTTATCCCCGGGTAGCTGGGGGGACAATGAGCAGTTCTTC
CASSLSPGSWGDNEQFF
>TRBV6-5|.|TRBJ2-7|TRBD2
TGTGCCAGCAGTTACCGACAACTAGCGGGAGCCTACGAGCAGTACTTC
CASSYRQLAGAYEQYF
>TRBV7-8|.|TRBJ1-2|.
TGTGCCAGCAGCCGAGGGACATCGCTCGGGTATGGCTACACCTTC
CASSRGTSLGYGYTF
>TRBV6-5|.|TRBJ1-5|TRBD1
TGTGCCAGCAGTCGGACAGGGGATCAGCCCCAGCATTTT
CASSRTGDQPQHF
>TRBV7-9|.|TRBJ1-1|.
TGTGCCAGCAGCTTAGATGGGGACTACACTGAAGCTTTCTTT
CASSLDGDYTEAFF
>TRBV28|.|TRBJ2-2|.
TGTGCCAGCAGTTTTCTCGGTGGAACCACCGGGGAGCTGTTTTTT
CASSFLGGTTGELFF
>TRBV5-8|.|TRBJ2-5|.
TGTGCCAGCAGCCTAGGGACGTACCAAGAGACCCAGTACTTC
CASSLGTYQETQYF
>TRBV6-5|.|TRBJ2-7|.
TGTGCCAGCAGTTACGGGGGACGCCAGTCGGTCGAGCAGTACTTC
CASSYGGRQSVEQYF